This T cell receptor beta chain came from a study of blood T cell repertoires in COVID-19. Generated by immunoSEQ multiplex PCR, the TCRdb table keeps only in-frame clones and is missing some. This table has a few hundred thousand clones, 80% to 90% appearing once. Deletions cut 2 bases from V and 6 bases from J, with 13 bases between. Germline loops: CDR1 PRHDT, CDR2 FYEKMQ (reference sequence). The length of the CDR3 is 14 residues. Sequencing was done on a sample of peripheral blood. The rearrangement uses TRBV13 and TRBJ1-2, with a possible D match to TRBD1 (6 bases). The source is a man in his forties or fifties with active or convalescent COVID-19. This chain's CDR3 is CASSLRGNKDGYTF. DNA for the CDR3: TGTGCCAGCAGCTTAAGGGGGAACAAGGATGGCTACACCTTC. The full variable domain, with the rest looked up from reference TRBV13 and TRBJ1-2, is AAGVIQSPRHLIKEKRETATLKCYPIPRHDTVYWYQQGPGQDPQFLISFYEKMQSDKGSIPDRFSAQQFSDYHSELNMSSLELGDSALYFCASSLRGNKDGYTFGSGTRLTVV.